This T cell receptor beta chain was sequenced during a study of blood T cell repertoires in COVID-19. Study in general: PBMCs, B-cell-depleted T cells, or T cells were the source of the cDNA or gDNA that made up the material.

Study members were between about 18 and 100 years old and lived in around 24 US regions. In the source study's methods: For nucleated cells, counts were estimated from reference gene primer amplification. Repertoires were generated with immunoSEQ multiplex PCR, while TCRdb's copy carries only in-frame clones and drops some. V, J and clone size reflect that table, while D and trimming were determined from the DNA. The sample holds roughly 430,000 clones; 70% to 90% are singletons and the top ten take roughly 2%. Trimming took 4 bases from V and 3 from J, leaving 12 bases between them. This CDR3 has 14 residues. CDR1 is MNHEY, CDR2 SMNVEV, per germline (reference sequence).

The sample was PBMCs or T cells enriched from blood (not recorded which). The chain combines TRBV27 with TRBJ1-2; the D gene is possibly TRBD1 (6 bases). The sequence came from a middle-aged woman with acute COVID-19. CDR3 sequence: CASSSNRAHYGYTF. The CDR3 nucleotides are TGTGCCAGCAGTTCTAACAGGGCGCACTATGGCTACACCTTC.